This T cell receptor (beta chain) was identified in a study of cytomegalovirus exposure and HLA in healthy donors. Overall study: According to later analysis, the same platform produced the 110 or so validation and 666 first-cohort repertoires.

Looked up from germline, CDR1 is DFQATT and CDR2 is SNEGSKA (reference sequence). The CDR3 extends over 11 amino acids. V was pared by 5 bases and J by 1 base, with 5 bases between. This table comes from immunoSEQ multiplex PCR, and its TCRdb copy is limited to in-frame clones, with some not included. The sample lists about 110,000 clones, about 87% occurring once. Regarding this clone: The antigen is unknown.

General observations from the study: According to a subsequent analysis, TCR clusters from the first cohort were inclined to appear together in the 120 validation repertoires. Most observed TCR sequences were rare, whereas some public TCRs were detected in many donors.

The chain is built from TRBV20-1 and TRBJ1-1; no firm D call. The sample comprised PBMCs. The receptor's source is a woman aged 18-29 years in good health and CMV-seropositive. The CDR3 DNA follows: TGCAGTGCTTCAGAGAACACTGAAGCTTTCTTT. Protein: CSASENTEAFF.